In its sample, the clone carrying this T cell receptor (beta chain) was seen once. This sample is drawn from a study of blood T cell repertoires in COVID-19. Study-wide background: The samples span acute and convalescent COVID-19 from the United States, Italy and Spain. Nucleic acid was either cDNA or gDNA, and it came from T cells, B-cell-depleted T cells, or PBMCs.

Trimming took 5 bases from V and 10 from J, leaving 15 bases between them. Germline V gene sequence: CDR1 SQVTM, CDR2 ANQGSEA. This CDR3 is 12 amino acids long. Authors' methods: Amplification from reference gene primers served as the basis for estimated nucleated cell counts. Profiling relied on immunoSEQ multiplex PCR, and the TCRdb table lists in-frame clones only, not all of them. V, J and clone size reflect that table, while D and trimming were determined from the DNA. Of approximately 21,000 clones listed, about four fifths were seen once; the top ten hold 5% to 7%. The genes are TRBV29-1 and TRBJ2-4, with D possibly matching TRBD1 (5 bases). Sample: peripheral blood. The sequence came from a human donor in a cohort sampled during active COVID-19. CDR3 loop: CSVTGDRRIQYF. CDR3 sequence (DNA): TGCAGCGTTACAGGTGACAGAAGAATTCAGTACTTC.